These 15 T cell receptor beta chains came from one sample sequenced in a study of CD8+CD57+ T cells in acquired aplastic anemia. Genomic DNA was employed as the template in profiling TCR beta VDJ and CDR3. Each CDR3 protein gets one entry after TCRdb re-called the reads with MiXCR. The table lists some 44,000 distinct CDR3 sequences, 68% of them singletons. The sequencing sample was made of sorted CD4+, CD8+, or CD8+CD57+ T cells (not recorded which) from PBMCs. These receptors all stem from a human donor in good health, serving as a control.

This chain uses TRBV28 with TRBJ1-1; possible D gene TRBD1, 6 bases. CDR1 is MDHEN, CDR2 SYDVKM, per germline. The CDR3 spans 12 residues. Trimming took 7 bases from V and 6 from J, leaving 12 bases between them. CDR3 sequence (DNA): TGTGCCAGCAACAGGGTGGAGGCTGAAGCTTTCTTT. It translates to CASNRVEAEAFF.

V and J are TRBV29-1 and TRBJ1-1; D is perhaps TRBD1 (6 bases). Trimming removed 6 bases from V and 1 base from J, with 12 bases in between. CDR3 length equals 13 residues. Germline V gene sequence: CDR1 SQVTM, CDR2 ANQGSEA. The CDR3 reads CSVEMTGNTEAFF. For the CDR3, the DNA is TGCAGCGTGGAAATGACAGGGAACACTGAAGCTTTCTTT.

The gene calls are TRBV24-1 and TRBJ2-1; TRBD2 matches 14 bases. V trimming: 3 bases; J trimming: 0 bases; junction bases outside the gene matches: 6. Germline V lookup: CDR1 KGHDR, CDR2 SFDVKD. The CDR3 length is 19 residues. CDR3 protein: CATSDAGTSGGSSYNEQFF. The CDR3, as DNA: TGTGCCACCAGTGATGCCGGGACTAGCGGGGGAAGCTCCTACAATGAGCAGTTCTTC.

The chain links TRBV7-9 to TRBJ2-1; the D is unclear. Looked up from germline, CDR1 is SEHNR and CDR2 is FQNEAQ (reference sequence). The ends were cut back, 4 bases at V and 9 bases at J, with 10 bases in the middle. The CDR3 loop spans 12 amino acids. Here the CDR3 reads CASSSEYGEQFF. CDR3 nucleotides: TGTGCCAGCAGCTCGGAGTACGGTGAGCAGTTCTTC.

The CDR3 spells CASSLAVYGDTEAFF. CDR3 coding DNA: TGTGCCAGCAGCTTAGCAGTATATGGCGACACTGAAGCTTTCTTT. This chain joins TRBV7-9 and TRBJ1-1; D is uncertain. CDR1 and CDR2 (germline): SEHNR, FQNEAQ (reference sequence). V dropped 0 bases and J dropped 3 bases, with 11 bases sitting between them. This CDR3 region has 15 residues. Filled out from reference TRBV7-9 and TRBJ1-1, the complete variable domain reads DTGVSQNPRHKITKRGQNVTFRCDPISEHNRLYWYRQTLGQGPEFLTYFQNEAQLEKSRLLSDRFSAERPKGSFSTLEIQRTEQGDSAMYLCASSLAVYGDTEAFFGQGTRLTVV.

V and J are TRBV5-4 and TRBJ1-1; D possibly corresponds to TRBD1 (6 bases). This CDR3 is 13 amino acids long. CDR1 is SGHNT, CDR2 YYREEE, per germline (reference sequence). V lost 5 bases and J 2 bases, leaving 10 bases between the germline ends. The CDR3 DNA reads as TGTGCCAGCAGACGGACAGAAAACACTGAAGCTTTCTTT. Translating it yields CASRRTENTEAFF.

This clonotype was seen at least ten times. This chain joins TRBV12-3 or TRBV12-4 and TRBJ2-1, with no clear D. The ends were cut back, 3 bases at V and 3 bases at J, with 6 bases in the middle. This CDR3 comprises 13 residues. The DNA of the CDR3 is TGTGCCAGCAGTTTTTCTCTCTACAATGAGCAGTTCTTC. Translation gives CASSFSLYNEQFF.

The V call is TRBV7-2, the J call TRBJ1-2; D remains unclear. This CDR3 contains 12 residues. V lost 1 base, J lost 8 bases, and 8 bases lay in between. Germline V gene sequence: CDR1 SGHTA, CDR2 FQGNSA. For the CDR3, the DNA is TGTGCCAGCAGCTTAGGATTCGGGGGCTACACCTTC. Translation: CASSLGFGGYTF.

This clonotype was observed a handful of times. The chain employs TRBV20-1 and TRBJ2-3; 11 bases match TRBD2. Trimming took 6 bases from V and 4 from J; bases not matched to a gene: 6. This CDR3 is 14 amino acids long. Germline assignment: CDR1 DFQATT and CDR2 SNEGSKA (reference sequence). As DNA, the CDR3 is TGCAGTGCACAGACTAGCGGGGAGGCAGATACGCAGTATTTT. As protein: CSAQTSGEADTQYF.

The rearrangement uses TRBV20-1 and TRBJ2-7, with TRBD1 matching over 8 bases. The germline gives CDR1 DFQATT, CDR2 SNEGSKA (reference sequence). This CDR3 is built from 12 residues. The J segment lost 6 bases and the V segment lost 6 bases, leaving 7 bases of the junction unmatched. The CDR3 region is CSAEDRGSEQYF. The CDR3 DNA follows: TGCAGTGCGGAAGACAGGGGTTCCGAGCAGTACTTC.

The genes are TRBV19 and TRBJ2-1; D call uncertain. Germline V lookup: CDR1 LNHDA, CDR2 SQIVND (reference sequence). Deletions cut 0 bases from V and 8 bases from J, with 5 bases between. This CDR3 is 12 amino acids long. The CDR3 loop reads CASSIDPHEQFF. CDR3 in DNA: TGTGCCAGTAGTATAGATCCCCATGAGCAGTTCTTC.

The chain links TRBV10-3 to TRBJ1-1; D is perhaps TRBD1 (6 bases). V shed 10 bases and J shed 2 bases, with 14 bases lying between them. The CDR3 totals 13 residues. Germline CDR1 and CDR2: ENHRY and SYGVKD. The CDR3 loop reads CASREQGNTEAFF. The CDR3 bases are TGTGCCAGCAGAGAACAGGGTAACACTGAAGCTTTCTTT.

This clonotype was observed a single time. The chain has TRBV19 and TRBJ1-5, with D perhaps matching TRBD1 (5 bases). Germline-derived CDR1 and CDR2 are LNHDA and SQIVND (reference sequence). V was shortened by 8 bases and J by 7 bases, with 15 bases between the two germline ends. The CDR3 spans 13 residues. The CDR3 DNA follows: TGTGCCAGTGGGGCGGGGCCGGGGCAGCCCCAGCATTTT. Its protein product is CASGAGPGQPQHF. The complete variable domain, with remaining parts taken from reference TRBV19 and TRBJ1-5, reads DGGITQSPKYLFRKEGQNVTLSCEQNLNHDAMYWYRQDPGQGLRLIYYSQIVNDFQKGDIAEGYSVSREKKESFPLTVTSAQKNPTAFYLCASGAGPGQPQHFGDGTRLSIL.

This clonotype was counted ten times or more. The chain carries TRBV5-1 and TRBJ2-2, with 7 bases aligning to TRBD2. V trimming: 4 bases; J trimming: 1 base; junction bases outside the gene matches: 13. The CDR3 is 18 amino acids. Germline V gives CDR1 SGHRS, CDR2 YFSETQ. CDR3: CASSRSLPGLQNTGELFF. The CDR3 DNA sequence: TGCGCCAGCAGCCGCTCTCTACCGGGACTACAGAACACCGGGGAGCTGTTTTTT.

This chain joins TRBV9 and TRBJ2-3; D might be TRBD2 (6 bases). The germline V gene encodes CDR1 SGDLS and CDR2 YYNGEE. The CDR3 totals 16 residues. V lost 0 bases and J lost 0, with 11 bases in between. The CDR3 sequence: CASSVGRGASTDTQYF. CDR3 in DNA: TGTGCCAGCAGCGTAGGCCGCGGGGCTAGCACAGATACGCAGTATTTT. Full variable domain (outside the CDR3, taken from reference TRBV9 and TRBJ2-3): DSGVTQTPKHLITATGQRVTLRCSPRSGDLSVYWYQQSLDQGLQFLIQYYNGEERAKGNILERFSAQQFPDLHSELNLSSLELGDSALYFCASSVGRGASTDTQYFGPGTRLTVL.